This T cell receptor (beta chain) was sequenced for a study of T cell responses to AZD1222 COVID-19 vaccine. On this clone itself: Its antigen is unidentified.

This CDR3 spans 16 amino acids. J lost 3 bases, V lost 4 bases, and 10 bases had no gene match. Per the germline V gene, CDR1 is SGHRS and CDR2 is YFSETQ. Study outcomes and limitations: Within unmutated variant regions lay the reported targets of nearly half of spike-specific TCRs. Sampling captured repertoires only after the peak T cell response.

Profiled with immunoSEQ multiplex PCR; TCRdb holds only in-frame clones, not every one. Here the sample spans roughly 180,000 clones, 90% to 95% being singletons. The genes are TRBV5-1 and TRBJ2-3; 8 nucleotides line up with TRBD1. The sequence was obtained from an adult in good health. The input for sequencing was peripheral blood, taken on day 0 of AZD1222 vaccination. The CDR3 loop reads CASSPGPGGATDTQYF. CDR3 DNA: TGCGCCAGCAGCCCGGGGCCAGGGGGCGCAACAGATACGCAGTATTTT.